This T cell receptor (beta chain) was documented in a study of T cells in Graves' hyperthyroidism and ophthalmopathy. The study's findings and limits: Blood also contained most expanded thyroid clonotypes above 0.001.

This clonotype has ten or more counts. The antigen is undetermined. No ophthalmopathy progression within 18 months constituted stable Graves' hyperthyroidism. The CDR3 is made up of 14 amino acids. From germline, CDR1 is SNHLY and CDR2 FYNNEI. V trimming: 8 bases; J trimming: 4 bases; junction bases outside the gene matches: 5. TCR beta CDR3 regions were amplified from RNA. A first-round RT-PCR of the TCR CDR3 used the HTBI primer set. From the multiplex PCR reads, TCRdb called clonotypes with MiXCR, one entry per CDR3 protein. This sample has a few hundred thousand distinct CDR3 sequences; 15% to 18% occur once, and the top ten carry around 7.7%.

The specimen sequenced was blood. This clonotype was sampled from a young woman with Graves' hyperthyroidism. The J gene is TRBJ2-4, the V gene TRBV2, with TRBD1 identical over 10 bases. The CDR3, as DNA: TGTGCCAGCGCAGGGACAGGGGTTAAAAACATTCAGTACTTC. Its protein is CASAGTGVKNIQYF.